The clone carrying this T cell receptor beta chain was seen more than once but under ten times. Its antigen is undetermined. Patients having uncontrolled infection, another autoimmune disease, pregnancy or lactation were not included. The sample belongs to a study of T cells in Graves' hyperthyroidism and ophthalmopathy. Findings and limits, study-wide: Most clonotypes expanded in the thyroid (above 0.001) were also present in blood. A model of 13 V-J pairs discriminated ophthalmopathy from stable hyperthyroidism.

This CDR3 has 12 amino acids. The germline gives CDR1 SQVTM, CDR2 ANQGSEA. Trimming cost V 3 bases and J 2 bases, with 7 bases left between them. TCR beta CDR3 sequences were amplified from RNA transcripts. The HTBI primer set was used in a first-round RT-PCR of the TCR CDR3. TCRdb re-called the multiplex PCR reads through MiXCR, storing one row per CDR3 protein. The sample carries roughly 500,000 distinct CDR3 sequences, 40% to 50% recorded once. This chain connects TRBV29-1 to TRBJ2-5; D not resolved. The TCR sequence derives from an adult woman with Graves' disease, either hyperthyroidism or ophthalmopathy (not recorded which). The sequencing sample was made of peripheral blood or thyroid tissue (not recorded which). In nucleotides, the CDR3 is TGCAGCGTTGACAAGGGTCAAGAGACCCAGTACTTC. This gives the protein CSVDKGQETQYF.